The 20 T cell receptor beta chains reported below all come from one sample, sequenced in a study of technical replicates of blood from a handful of donors. Sequencing used immunoSEQ multiplex PCR; TCRdb keeps in-frame clones, though not all of them. The sample lists 65,000 to 85,000 clones, 75% to 95% occurring once. Material: T cells isolated from PBMCs. Receptor source: a human donor in good health.

The V gene is TRBV23-1, the J gene TRBJ2-3; 8 nucleotides match TRBD2. TRBV23-1 is sorted into the ORF group, with uncertain function. The V gene end was trimmed by 5 bases and the J gene end by 2 bases; junction bases not matched to a gene: 18. CDR3 length equals 19 residues. The CDR3 loop reads CASSERRKVTSGYTDTQYF. In DNA form, the CDR3 reads TGCGCCAGCAGTGAGCGGAGAAAAGTCACTAGCGGATACACAGATACGCAGTATTTT.

The V gene is TRBV1, the J gene TRBJ2-3; TRBD2 was called by the table and not checked on the DNA. TRBV1 is marked as a pseudogene. The CDR3 totals 18 residues. CDR3: CTSRSLPIAGRPTDTQYF. The CDR3 DNA is TGCACCAGCAGATCCCTGCCCATAGCGGGTCGGCCCACAGATACGCAGTATTTT.

The V and J genes are TRBV7-9 and TRBJ2-2, with D maybe TRBD1 (6 bases). The germline CDR1 and CDR2 sequences are SEHNR and FQNEAQ (reference sequence). The V end was cut by 3 bases, the J end by 0 bases, with 20 bases between. The CDR3 length is 19 residues. The CDR3 DNA is TGTGCCAGCAGCTTCAGAAGTTTCCGCGCAGGGGCGAACACCGGGGAGCTGTTTTTT. Protein sequence: CASSFRSFRAGANTGELFF.

The chain carries TRBV5-6 and TRBJ2-6; D possibly corresponds to TRBD1 (5 bases). The CDR3 consists of 15 residues. V lost 1 base, J lost 3 bases, and 8 bases lay in between. Germline assignment: CDR1 SGHDT and CDR2 YYEEEE. The CDR3 nucleotides read TGTGCCAGCAGCTTGTATGACAGTGGGGCCAACGTCCTGACTTTC. This codes for CASSLYDSGANVLTF.

The CDR3 spells CASSSWDSNNEQFF. In DNA form, the CDR3 reads TGTGCCAGCAGCTCATGGGACTCAAACAATGAGCAGTTCTTC. J is TRBJ2-1 and V is TRBV7-2; weak D call: TRBD2 (6 bases). Germline-derived CDR1 and CDR2 are SGHTA and FQGNSA. Trimming left V 4 bases short and J 5 bases short, with 12 bases between. CDR3 size: 14 residues.

CDR3 protein: CASSPRTAHEQYF. DNA of the CDR3: TGTGCCAGCAGCCCCCGGACAGCGCACGAGCAGTACTTC. V usage is TRBV9 and J usage is TRBJ2-7; a weak D match, TRBD1 (6 bases). The germline V gene encodes CDR1 SGDLS and CDR2 YYNGEE. V was cut by 4 bases and J by 5 bases, with 13 bases left in between. The CDR3 is made up of 13 amino acids.

The V and J genes are TRBV6-1 and TRBJ1-2, with a possible D match to TRBD1 (5 bases). The V end lost 0 bases, the J end lost 4 bases, and 15 bases lay between the germline ends. The length of the CDR3 is 16 residues. Germline assignment: CDR1 MNHNS and CDR2 SASEGT. The DNA for the CDR3 is TGTGCCAGCAGTGAAGCGCTTCGCGGGGGGTCCTATGGCTACACCTTC. This encodes CASSEALRGGSYGYTF.

The chain combines TRBV6-5 with TRBJ2-1, with D unresolved. This CDR3 contains 14 residues. V was clipped by 4 bases and J by 7 bases, with 14 bases between them. CDR1 MNHEY and CDR2 SVGAGI come from the germline V gene. The CDR3: CASSSNPTRNEQFF. CDR3 coding DNA: TGTGCCAGCAGTTCTAACCCCACCCGTAATGAGCAGTTCTTC.

The chain couples TRBV5-1 to TRBJ1-2; 8 positions match TRBD1. This CDR3 region has 14 residues. Germline assignment: CDR1 SGHRS and CDR2 YFSETQ. Unmatched junction bases numbered 5, after V lost 3 bases and J lost 4 bases. The CDR3 reads CASSSVQGAYGYTF. In DNA, the CDR3 is TGCGCCAGCAGCTCCGTGCAGGGGGCCTATGGCTACACCTTC.

J is TRBJ1-1 and V is TRBV7-8; no reliable D call. Trimming cost V 5 bases and J 3 bases, with 10 bases left between them. Germline assignment: CDR1 SGHVS and CDR2 FQNEAQ. The CDR3 covers 13 residues. CDR3 nucleotide sequence: TGTGCCAGCAGCCCATGGTCGGACACTGAAGCTTTCTTT. It translates to CASSPWSDTEAFF.

The rearrangement joins TRBV5-1 to TRBJ2-7; 13 positions match TRBD2. CDR1 and CDR2 (germline): SGHRS, YFSETQ. V dropped 4 bases and J dropped 1; count of bases not matched to a gene: 11. CDR3 size: 18 residues. The CDR3 bases are TGCGCCAGCAGCAAGGGACTAGCGGGGATATCCCCTTCCTACGAGCAGTACTTC. Its translation: CASSKGLAGISPSYEQYF.

This chain joins TRBV6-5 and TRBJ2-2; TRBD2 aligns across 8 bases. The germline V gene has CDR1 MNHEY and CDR2 SVGAGI. Trimming at V came to 7 bases and at J to 2 bases, leaving 6 bases not matched to a gene. The CDR3 runs 15 residues. CDR3 DNA: TGTGCCAGCAAATGGACTAGCCGTAACACCGGGGAGCTGTTTTTT. It encodes CASKWTSRNTGELFF.

The chain joins TRBV7-8 to TRBJ1-2, with D possibly TRBD1 on 6 matching bases. V lost 5 bases to trimming and J lost 4 bases, with 11 bases between them. From germline, CDR1 is SGHVS and CDR2 FQNEAQ. The CDR3 extends over 13 amino acids. The CDR3 DNA follows: TGTGCCAGCAGCCAACAGGGTGGCTATGGCTACACCTTC. Its translation: CASSQQGGYGYTF. Full variable domain (rest looked up from reference TRBV7-8 and TRBJ1-2): GAGVSQSPRYKVAKRGQDVALRCDPISGHVSLFWYQQALGQGPEFLTYFQNEAQLDKSGLPSDRFFAERPEGSVSTLKIQRTQQEDSAVYLCASSQQGGYGYTFGSGTRLTVV.

The CDR3 spells CATKSRDRGRGQETQYF. CDR3 DNA sequence: TGTGCCACCAAGTCCCGGGACAGGGGTCGGGGCCAAGAGACCCAGTACTTC. The rearrangement uses TRBV27 and TRBJ2-5; TRBD1 matches at 10 bases. Trimming took 10 bases from V and 1 from J; bases not matched to a gene: 15. This CDR3 contains 17 residues. CDR1 and CDR2 from the germline V gene are MNHEY and SMNVEV (reference sequence).

The chain employs TRBV7-2 and TRBJ1-6; TRBD1 is a possible D gene (5 bases). Trimming took off 5 bases at V and 0 bases at J, with 8 bases between the two ends. CDR3 size: 15 residues. Per germline, CDR1 SGHTA and CDR2 FQGNSA. Written as DNA, the CDR3 is TGTGCCAGCAGCCTTGACAGCTCCTATAATTCACCCCTCCACTTT. It specifies CASSLDSSYNSPLHF.

This clone was detected once. This chain uses TRBV13 with TRBJ2-5, with 11 positions matching TRBD2. J gave up 4 bases and V 3 bases, and 4 bases lay outside the gene matches. The CDR3 totals 15 residues. CDR1 is PRHDT, CDR2 FYEKMQ, per germline (reference sequence). CDR3 sequence (DNA): TGTGCCAGCAGCTTTAGCGGGGGGGCAGGAGAGACCCAGTACTTC. Protein sequence: CASSFSGGAGETQYF.

The genes are TRBV28 and TRBJ2-7; 8 bases fit TRBD1. V shed 2 bases, J shed 5 bases, and the junction held 5 bases outside the gene matches. Germline-derived CDR1 and CDR2 are MDHEN and SYDVKM. This CDR3 comprises 14 residues. CDR3 nucleotide sequence: TGTGCCAGCAGTTTACCGGACAGGGCGGACGAGCAGTACTTC. It translates to CASSLPDRADEQYF.

The gene calls are TRBV9 and TRBJ1-4, with D hard to call. Trimming took off 0 bases at V and 4 bases at J, with 7 bases between the two ends. The CDR3 is made up of 14 amino acids. Germline V gene sequence: CDR1 SGDLS, CDR2 YYNGEE. The CDR3 nucleotides are TGTGCCAGCAGCGTAGACAGTTATAATGAAAAACTGTTTTTT. It is translated as CASSVDSYNEKLFF.

The rearrangement uses TRBV30 and TRBJ2-7; TRBD1 agrees at 10 bases. CDR3 length: 12 amino acids. Germline V gene lookup returns CDR1 GTSNPN and CDR2 SVGIG (reference sequence). V gave up 8 bases and J gave up 4 bases; unmatched junction bases: 5. This chain's CDR3 is CAGTGDGYEQYF. As DNA, the CDR3 is TGTGCCGGGACAGGGGACGGTTACGAGCAGTACTTC. Complete variable domain (other parts from reference TRBV30 and TRBJ2-7): SQTIHQWPATLVQPVGSPLSLECTVEGTSNPNLYWYRQAAGRGLQLLFYSVGIGQISSEVPQNLSASRPQDRQFILSSKKLLLSDSGFYLCAGTGDGYEQYFGPGTRLTVT.

The V call is TRBV2, the J call TRBJ2-2; D ambiguous. Germline V gene sequence: CDR1 SNHLY, CDR2 FYNNEI. This CDR3 comprises 14 residues. Between the trimmed V and J ends, which lost 1 base and 1 base, there was a span of 4 bases. Here the CDR3 DNA reads TGTGCCAGCAGTGAAGACTGGAACACCGGGGAGCTGTTTTTT. Amino acids: CASSEDWNTGELFF.